This record looks at one T cell receptor (beta chain) sequence and its context. Its matching antigen is unknown. The record originates from a study of shared clonotypes between healthy human individuals. Only CD45RO-negative cells positively selected for CCR7 counted as naive CD8 cells, so terminally differentiated effector memory CD45RA+ cells were excluded. The donors, all of them Caucasian adults, lived in Nashville, Tennessee. Source study methods: From ImmunoSEQ came sequences covering only the junction and carrying no quality scores, so filtering differed. Clones were sequenced by immunoSEQ multiplex PCR, and TCRdb holds only the in-frame ones, with some missing. Clonal size and the V and J genes are those of that table, whereas D and trimming came from the DNA. The table shows hundreds of thousands of clones, with 92% occurring only once. CDR3 size: 17 residues. CDR1 is LNHDA, CDR2 SQIVND, per germline (reference sequence). Trimming at V came to 3 bases and at J to 0 bases, leaving 5 bases not matched to a gene.

Overall study findings and caveats: Although depth was large, rarefaction showed that sequencing of the sorted subsets was incomplete. The study drew on few donors, limiting represented genetic and exposure-history diversity.

Material for sequencing was naive CD8+ T cells sorted from blood. The chain couples TRBV19 to TRBJ2-1; 10 bases are shared with TRBD2. The sequence was collected from a man aged 30-40 years in good health. For the CDR3, the DNA is TGTGCCAGTAGTATTACTAGCGGGATTGGCTCCTACAATGAGCAGTTCTTC. Its protein product is CASSITSGIGSYNEQFF.